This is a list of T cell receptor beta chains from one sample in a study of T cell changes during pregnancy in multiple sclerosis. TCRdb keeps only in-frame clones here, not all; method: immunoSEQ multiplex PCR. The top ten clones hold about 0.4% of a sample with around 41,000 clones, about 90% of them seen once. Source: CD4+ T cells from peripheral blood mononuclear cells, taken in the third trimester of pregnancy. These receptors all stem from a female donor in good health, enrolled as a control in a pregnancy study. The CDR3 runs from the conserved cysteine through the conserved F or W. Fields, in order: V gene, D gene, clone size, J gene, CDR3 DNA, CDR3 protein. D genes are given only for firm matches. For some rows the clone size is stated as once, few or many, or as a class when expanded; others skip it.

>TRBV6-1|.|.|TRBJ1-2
TGTGCCGATGAGGACAGCCCTTATCTCCCCACCTTC
CADEDSPYLPTF
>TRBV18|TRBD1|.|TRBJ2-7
TGTGCCAGCTCACCGCGGGGACAGGGACCTCAATCCTACGAGCAGTACTTC
CASSPRGQGPQSYEQYF
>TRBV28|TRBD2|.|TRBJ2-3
TGTGCCAGCAGTTTATCGACTAGCGGGGGGAAGGGTACGCAGTATTTT
CASSLSTSGGKGTQYF
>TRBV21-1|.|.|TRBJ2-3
TGTGCCAGCAAGGACAGGGAGGCAGATACGCAGTATTTT
CASKDREADTQYF
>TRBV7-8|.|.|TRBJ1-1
TGTGCCAGCAGCGCCCCCCCGCTGTCCGGAGTCACTGAAGCTTTCTTT
CASSAPPLSGVTEAFF
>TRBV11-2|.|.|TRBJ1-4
TGTGCCAGCAGCTCCGCGGGTTGGGTCGGTGAAAAACTGTTTTTT
CASSSAGWVGEKLFF
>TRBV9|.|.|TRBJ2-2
TGTGCCAGCAGCGCTTACACCGGGGAGCTGTTTTTT
CASSAYTGELFF
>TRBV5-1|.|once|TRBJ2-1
TGCGCCAGCAGCGTCGGTAGGGGGACCTACAATGAGCAGTTCTTC
CASSVGRGTYNEQFF
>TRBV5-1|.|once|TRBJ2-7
TGCGCCAGCAGCTTGCACGAGGGCGAGCAGTACTTC
CASSLHEGEQYF
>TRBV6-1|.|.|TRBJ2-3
TGTGCCAGCACCGACTATACGCAGTATTTT
CASTDYTQYF
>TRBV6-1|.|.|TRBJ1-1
TGTGCCAGCAGTGAAGGGGGGGGGAGCACTGAAGCTTTCTTT
CASSEGGGSTEAFF
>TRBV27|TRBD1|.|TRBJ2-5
TGTGCCAGCAGTCCATTACAGGGGGCGGGGGAGACCCAGTACTTC
CASSPLQGAGETQYF
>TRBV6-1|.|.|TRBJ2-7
TGTGCCAGCAGTGAAGGTCCAGGGCCTACCTCCTACGAGCAGTACTTC
CASSEGPGPTSYEQYF
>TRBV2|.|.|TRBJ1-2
TGTGCCAGCAGTGCCCAGGGGACTGGCTACACCTTC
CASSAQGTGYTF
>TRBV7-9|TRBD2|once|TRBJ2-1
TGTGCCAGCAGCCCCCGGACTAGCGGGGGCCTATCCTACAATGAGCAGTTCTTC
CASSPRTSGGLSYNEQFF
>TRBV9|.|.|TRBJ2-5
TGTGCCAGCAGCGTGCACAGGGAAGAGACCCAGTACTTC
CASSVHREETQYF
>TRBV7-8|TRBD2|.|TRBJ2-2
TGTGCCAGCAGCTTAGGCGGGGGGGCCTTCCCCGGGGAGCTGTTTTTT
CASSLGGGAFPGELFF
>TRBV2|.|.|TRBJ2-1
TGTGCCAGCACGGGTCTAGCGAGGGGTGAGCAGTTCTTC
CASTGLARGEQFF
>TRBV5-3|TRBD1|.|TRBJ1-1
TGTGCCAGAAGCAGAAGGGACAGCCAAGCTTTCTTT
CARSRRDSQAFF
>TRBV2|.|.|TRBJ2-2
TGTGCCACCCAGAGGGCCCCTGAGGTGACCGGGGAGCTGTTTTTT
CATQRAPEVTGELFF
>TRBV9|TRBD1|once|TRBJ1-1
TGTGCCAGCAGCGTTACAGGGGGCGGAACTGAAGCTTTCTTT
CASSVTGGGTEAFF
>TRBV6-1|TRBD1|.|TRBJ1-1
TGTGCCAGCAGCAGGACAGGTGCGGGCACTGAAGCTTTCTTT
CASSRTGAGTEAFF
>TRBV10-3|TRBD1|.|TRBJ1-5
TGTGCCATCTCTGAAGGACAGGGGGCGGGTCAGCCCCAGCATTTT
CAISEGQGAGQPQHF
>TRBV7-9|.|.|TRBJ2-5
TGTGCCAGCAGCTTAGATCCGGGTGCCAAAGAGACCCAGTACTTC
CASSLDPGAKETQYF
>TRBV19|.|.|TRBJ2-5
TGTGCCAGTAGTCTAGGGCCCGCTCAAGAGACCCAGTACTTC
CASSLGPAQETQYF
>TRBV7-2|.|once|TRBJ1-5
TGTGCCAGCAGCCGTGGGCAGGGTCTGTATCAGCCCCAGCATTTT
CASSRGQGLYQPQHF
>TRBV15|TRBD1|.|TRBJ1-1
TGTGCCACCAGCAGAGTGACAGGGGTTGGCACTGAAGCTTTCTTT
CATSRVTGVGTEAFF
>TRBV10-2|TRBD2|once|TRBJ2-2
TGCGCCAGCCAACTAGCGGGGGGCGCGAACACCGGGGAGCTGTTTTTT
CASQLAGGANTGELFF
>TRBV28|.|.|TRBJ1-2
TGTGCCAGCGAGAAGGACTCCGATGGCTACACCTTC
CASEKDSDGYTF
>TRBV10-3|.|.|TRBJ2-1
TGTGCCATCAGTGAAGCAGGGGGGAATGAGCAGTTCTTC
CAISEAGGNEQFF
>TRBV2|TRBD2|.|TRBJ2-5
TGTGCCAGTAGCGGGGGGGCGAGAAGCGAGACCCAGTACTTC
CASSGGARSETQYF
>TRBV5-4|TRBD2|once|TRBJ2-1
TGTGCCAGCAGCTCTCCGGGAGTAGCGGGAGAGAGAGCTACAAATGAGCAGTTCTTC
CASSSPGVAGERATNEQFF
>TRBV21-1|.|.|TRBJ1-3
TGTGCCAGCAGCAAAGTATCGGTGGATCAGGGCTCAGGAAACACCATATATTTT
CASSKVSVDQGSGNTIYF
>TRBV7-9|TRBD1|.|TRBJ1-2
TGTGCCAGCAACCTAGGACAGGGAGATGGCTACACCTTC
CASNLGQGDGYTF
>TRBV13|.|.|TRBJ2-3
TGTGCCAGCAGAGGGGGTTTTTGGAGAACAGATACGCAGTATTTT
CASRGGFWRTDTQYF
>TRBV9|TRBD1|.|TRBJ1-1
TGTGCCAGCAGCACCAGGGGGCGGGCCACTGAAGCTTTCTTT
CASSTRGRATEAFF
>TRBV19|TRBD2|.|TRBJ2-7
TGTGCCAGTAGTTCATTCGGGGGGGGTACGCGGGTCGCCTACGAGCAGTACTTC
CASSSFGGGTRVAYEQYF
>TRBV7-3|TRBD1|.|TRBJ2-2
TGTGCCAGCAGCTTCCAGACAGGGTCGCGGGAGCTGTTTTTT
CASSFQTGSRELFF
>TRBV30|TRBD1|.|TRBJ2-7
TGTGCCTGGGAAATGAGGGGGCACCCCTCCTACGAGCAGTACTTC
CAWEMRGHPSYEQYF
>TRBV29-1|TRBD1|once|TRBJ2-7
TGCAGCGCCATACAGGGGATCGCCTACGAGCAGTACTTC
CSAIQGIAYEQYF
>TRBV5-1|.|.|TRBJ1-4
TGCGCCAGCAGCTTCTCAGGCGCCCATCTTGAAAAACTGTTTTTT
CASSFSGAHLEKLFF
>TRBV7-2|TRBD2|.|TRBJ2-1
TGTGCCAGCAGCTCGTCCGGGACTAGCTCCTACAATGAGCAGTTCTTC
CASSSSGTSSYNEQFF
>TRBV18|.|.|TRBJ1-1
TGTGCCAGCTCACCCGGGGGTGCCAACACTGAAGCTTTCTTT
CASSPGGANTEAFF
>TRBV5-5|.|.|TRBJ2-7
TGTGCCAGCAGTTCGGGGGACGAGCAGTACTTC
CASSSGDEQYF
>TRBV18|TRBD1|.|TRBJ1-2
TGTGCCAGCTCAAGAACAGGGGAATCCTATGGCTACACCTTC
CASSRTGESYGYTF
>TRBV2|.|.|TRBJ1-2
TGTGCCAGTCGGACCATTCTAGCGACGGGCTATGGCTACACCTTC
CASRTILATGYGYTF
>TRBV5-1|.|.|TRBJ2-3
TGCGCCAGCAGCTTGGCGCCGGGAGATACGCAGTATTTT
CASSLAPGDTQYF
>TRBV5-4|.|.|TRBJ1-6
TGTGCCAGCAGCTCCAAGGGCAGGGGAAATTCACCCCTCCACTTT
CASSSKGRGNSPLHF
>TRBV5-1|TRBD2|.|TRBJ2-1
TGCGCCAGCAGCCCTTCGGGAGGGTCCTACAATGAGCAGTTCTTC
CASSPSGGSYNEQFF
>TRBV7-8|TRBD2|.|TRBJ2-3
TGTGCCAGCAGCAAGGGACGGGAGGCGGGCACAGATACGCAGTATTTT
CASSKGREAGTDTQYF
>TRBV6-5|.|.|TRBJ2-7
TGTGCCAGCAGTTTCGGGTCAGATCTATTCTACGAGCAGTACTTC
CASSFGSDLFYEQYF
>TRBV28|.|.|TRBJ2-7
TGTGCCAGCAGTTTAGCGGGGCCTATTTACGAGCAGTACTTC
CASSLAGPIYEQYF
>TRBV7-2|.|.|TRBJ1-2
TGTGCCAGCAGCCCAGGACAGTCGTTGAACAACTATGGCTACACCTTC
CASSPGQSLNNYGYTF
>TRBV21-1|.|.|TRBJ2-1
TGTGCCAGCAGCGACCCCGCTAGCGGGAGAGGCGATGAGCAGTTCTTC
CASSDPASGRGDEQFF